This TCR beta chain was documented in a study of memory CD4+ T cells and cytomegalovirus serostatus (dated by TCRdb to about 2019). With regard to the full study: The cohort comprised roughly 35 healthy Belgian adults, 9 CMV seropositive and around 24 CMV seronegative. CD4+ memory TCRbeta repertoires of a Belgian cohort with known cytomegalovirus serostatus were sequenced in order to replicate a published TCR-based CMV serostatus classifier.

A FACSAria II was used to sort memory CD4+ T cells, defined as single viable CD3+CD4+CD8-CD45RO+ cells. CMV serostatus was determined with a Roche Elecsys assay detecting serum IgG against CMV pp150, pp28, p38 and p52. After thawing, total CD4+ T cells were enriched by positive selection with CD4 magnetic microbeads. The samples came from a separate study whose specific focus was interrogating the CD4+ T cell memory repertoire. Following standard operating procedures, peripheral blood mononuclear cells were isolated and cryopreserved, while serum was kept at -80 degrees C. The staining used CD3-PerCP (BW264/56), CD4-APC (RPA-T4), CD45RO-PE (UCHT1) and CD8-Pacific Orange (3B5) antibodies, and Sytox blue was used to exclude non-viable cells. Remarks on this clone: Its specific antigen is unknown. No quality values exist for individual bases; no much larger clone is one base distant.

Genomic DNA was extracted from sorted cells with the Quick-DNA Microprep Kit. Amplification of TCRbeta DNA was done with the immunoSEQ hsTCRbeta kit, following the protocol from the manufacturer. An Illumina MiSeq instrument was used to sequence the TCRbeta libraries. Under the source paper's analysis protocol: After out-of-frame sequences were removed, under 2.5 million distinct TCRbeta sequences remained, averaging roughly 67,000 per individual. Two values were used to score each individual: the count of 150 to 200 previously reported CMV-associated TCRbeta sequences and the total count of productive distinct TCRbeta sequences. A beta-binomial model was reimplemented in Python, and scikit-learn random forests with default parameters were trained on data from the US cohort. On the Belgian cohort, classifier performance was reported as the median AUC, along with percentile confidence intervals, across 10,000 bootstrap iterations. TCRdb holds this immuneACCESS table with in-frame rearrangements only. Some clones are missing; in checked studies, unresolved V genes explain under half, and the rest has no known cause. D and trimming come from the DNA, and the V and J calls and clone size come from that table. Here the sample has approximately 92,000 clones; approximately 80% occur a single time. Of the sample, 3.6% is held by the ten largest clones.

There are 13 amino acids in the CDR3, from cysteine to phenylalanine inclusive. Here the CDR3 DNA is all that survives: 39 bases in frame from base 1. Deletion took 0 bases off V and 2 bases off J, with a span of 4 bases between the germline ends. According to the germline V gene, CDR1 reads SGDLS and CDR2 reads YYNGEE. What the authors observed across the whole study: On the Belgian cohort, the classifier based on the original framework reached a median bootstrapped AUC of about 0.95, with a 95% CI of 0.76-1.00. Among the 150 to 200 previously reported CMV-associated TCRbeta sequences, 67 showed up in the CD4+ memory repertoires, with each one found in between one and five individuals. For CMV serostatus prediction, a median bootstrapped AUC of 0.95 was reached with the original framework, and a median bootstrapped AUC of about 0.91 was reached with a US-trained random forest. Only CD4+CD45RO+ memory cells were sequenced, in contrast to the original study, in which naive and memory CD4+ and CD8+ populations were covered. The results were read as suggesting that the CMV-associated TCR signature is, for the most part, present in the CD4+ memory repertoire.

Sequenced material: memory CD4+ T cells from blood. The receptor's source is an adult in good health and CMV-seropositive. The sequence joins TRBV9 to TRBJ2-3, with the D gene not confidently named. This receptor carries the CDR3 CASSVGHTDTQYF. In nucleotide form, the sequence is TGTGCCAGCAGCGTAGGACACACAGATACGCAGTATTTT.